This T cell receptor (beta chain) appears in the sequencing data of a study of shared clonotypes between healthy human individuals (TCRdb year 2020). About the study as a whole: The cohort comprised a couple of women and a few men aged 18 to 49 years. For each donor, CD4 naive and CD4 memory were each run on three plates, CD8 naive on two plates, and CD8 memory on one plate. The study deeply sequenced blood TCR repertoires of about 5 healthy adults to estimate repertoire size and the extent of clonotype sharing between individuals. Different laboratories and diverse techniques were used to prepare libraries and sequence TCR repertoires, to increase sequencing depth and limit assay-specific biases. Leukapheresis yielded between about 0.85 and 10 billion PBMCs per donor.

Healthy HIV-negative adults with no recently reported acute infections or vaccinations were included as donors. Every donor was a Caucasian adult living in Nashville, Tennessee, USA. CD4+ T cells were enriched by magnetic negative selection; naive cells were then positively selected on CD45RA, and the negative fraction formed the memory subset. Blood was obtained by leukapheresis, after which PBMCs were separated by Ficoll-Histopaque density gradient centrifugation and cryopreserved in liquid nitrogen vapor phase. Analytical flow cytometry was used to check the purity and quantity of each magnetically sorted T cell population. Each sorted fraction had its genomic DNA isolated and then quantified by UV absorbance on a Nanodrop 2000c. In the case of this clone: Its recognized antigen is unknown. Per-base qualities were not stored, and no clone one base away is much larger.

General findings and caveats noted by the study authors: Because the study included only a small number of donors, the genetic and exposure-history diversity represented was limited. Clonotypes shared by all four sorted-subset donors showed higher generation probabilities than non-shared clonotypes. Based on pairwise subsampling, the degree of clonotype sharing among donors was expected to be affected by sequencing depth. About 4.5% of naive CD4, 3.5% of naive CD8, roughly 2.4% of memory CD4, and 0.4% of memory CD8 clonotypes were shared across several donors. Naive subsets generally had larger estimated clonotype richness than memory subsets. Rarefaction of sorted-subset datasets indicated incomplete sequencing despite the large sequencing depth. Sampling was restricted to blood, and TCR repertoires in tissue are likely to differ from TCR repertoires in blood.

Using the deep immunoSEQ assay, multiplex PCR amplified TCR CDR3 regions from genomic DNA. Extracted genomic DNA from each cell subset was spread evenly across all wells of several immunoSEQ 96-well plates, with each plate serving as a replicate. For sorted subsets, each replicate PCR was loaded with approximately 190 ng genomic DNA, equivalent to some 31,000 T cell genomes. Purified libraries were measured with a Qubit 3.0 fluorometer, size-checked on a Bioanalyzer 2100, and measured again with the KAPA Library Quantification kit. Each immunoSEQ 96-well plate was sequenced on its own single-read 150-cycle Illumina NextSeq 550 flow cell. The paper's data handling went like this. The immunoSEQ output contained only junctional sequences without quality scores, so filtering could not match that applied to full-length reads. To assign V/J genes and CDR3, sequences were annotated using PyIR, a Python wrapper for IgBLAST v1.9, with IMGT germline references. Reads were removed for weak V/J assignments (E-value above 1e-6), missing CDR3, stop codons, out-of-frame junctions, or ambiguous translated residues. V3J clonotypes were defined as sequences sharing the same inferred V gene, J gene, and CDR3 amino acid sequence. The percentage overlap between two repertoires was calculated by dividing the number of shared unique clonotypes by the size of the smaller repertoire. Richness of each repertoire was evaluated using RTK rarefaction, the Chao1 estimator, and Recon v2.1 estimates of unobserved clonotypes. For all TCRbeta clonotypes obtained by the gDNA method from a handful of donors, generation probabilities were computed with OLGA. TCRdb provides this immuneACCESS table in a form limited to in-frame rearrangements. Some clones are lacking; in checked studies, under half of them reflect an unresolved V gene, and why the rest are absent is not known. V and J calls plus clone size are reproduced from that table; the DNA served to infer D and trimming. The sample table records approximately 2,300,000 clones; 85% to 95% of these occur just once. The ten largest clonotypes hold roughly 0.34% of the sample.

Sequenced material: naive CD4+ T cells from PBMCs. The label giving this sample's cell subset or site can be read as: CD45RA+ positively selected. The receptor was isolated from a man younger than 35 in good health. Some clones in this sample may be carry-over from other donors' samples.

The DNA is TGTGCCAGCAGTTTGGGGTTATCATCTTATCAGCCCCAGCATTTT. Translated, it gives CASSLGLSSYQPQHF. Recombination joined TRBV28 with TRBJ1-5; no D gene call is confident. CDR1 and CDR2, looked up from the germline V gene, are MDHEN and SYDVKM. Trimming takes 3 bases from V and 5 bases from J, and the germline ends sit 14 bases apart. Inclusive of the bounding cysteine and phenylalanine, the CDR3 is 15 residues long. Here the CDR3 DNA is all that survives: 45 bases in frame from base 1.